The rows below give T cell receptor beta chains drawn from one sample of a study of cytomegalovirus exposure and HLA in healthy donors. This table comes from immunoSEQ multiplex PCR, and its TCRdb copy is limited to in-frame clones, with some not included. The sample includes more than 85,000 clones, more than 65% seen only once; the top ten take 1.2%. Sequenced material: PBMCs. The source of these receptors is a woman in her late teens or twenties in good health and CMV-seronegative. CDR3s include the opening cysteine and the closing phenylalanine or tryptophan. D genes are given only for firm matches. Not every row has a clone size; where given, it reads once, few, many or a size class.

V	size	J	D	CDR3	DNA
TRBV28	few	TRBJ1-5	TRBD1	CASSPYPGTGKKSQPQHF	TGTGCCAGCAGTCCTTACCCCGGGACAGGGAAAAAATCCCAGCCCCAGCATTTT
TRBV5-1	.	TRBJ2-7	.	CASSLDTSFSYEQYF	TGCGCCAGCAGCTTGGATACTAGCTTCTCCTACGAGCAGTACTTC
TRBV6-6	.	TRBJ1-2	.	CASSYGQFYGYTF	TGTGCCAGCAGTTACGGACAGTTCTATGGCTACACCTTC
TRBV19	few	TRBJ2-1	TRBD2	CASSKSLAGGFYNEQFF	TGTGCCAGTAGTAAATCCCTAGCGGGAGGGTTCTACAATGAGCAGTTCTTC
TRBV9	.	TRBJ1-1	.	CASSVSVGPEDTEAFF	TGTGCCAGCAGCGTATCGGTAGGTCCCGAGGACACTGAAGCTTTCTTT
TRBV2	.	TRBJ1-5	TRBD1	CASSEGQVQPQHF	TGTGCCAGCAGCGAAGGACAGGTTCAGCCCCAGCATTTT
TRBV5-4	.	TRBJ2-1	TRBD1	CASSPRTGAVNEQFF	TGTGCCAGCAGCCCACGGACAGGGGCGGTAAATGAGCAGTTCTTC
TRBV7-9	.	TRBJ2-3	TRBD1	CASSYTGGRADTQYF	TGTGCCAGCAGCTACACAGGGGGCAGGGCAGATACGCAGTATTTT
TRBV10-2	once	TRBJ2-7	.	CASSPDSYEQYF	TGCGCCAGCAGCCCCGACAGTTACGAGCAGTACTTC
TRBV18	.	TRBJ2-3	.	CASSLAVDTDTQYF	TGTGCCAGCTCCCTGGCGGTCGACACAGATACGCAGTATTTT
TRBV7-9	.	TRBJ2-7	.	CSSSLLSQAEQYF	TGTTCCAGCAGCTTATTGTCGCAAGCCGAGCAGTACTTC
TRBV7-9	.	TRBJ1-1	.	CASSLGAGLLNTEAFF	TGTGCCAGCAGCTTAGGTGCGGGGTTGCTGAACACTGAAGCCTTCTTT
TRBV7-9	.	TRBJ2-1	TRBD2	CASRLLAGSNNEQFF	TGTGCCAGCAGACTACTAGCGGGTTCCAACAATGAGCAGTTCTTC
TRBV29-1	.	TRBJ2-2	.	CSVGSLEGELFF	TGCAGCGTGGGCTCCTTAGAGGGGGAGCTGTTTTTT
TRBV4-3	.	TRBJ2-7	TRBD1	CASSRSRDRVSYEQYF	TGCGCCAGCAGCCGATCCCGGGACAGGGTCTCCTACGAGCAGTACTTC
TRBV4-3	.	TRBJ2-1	.	CASSPGSDGGSRSGEQFF	TGCGCCAGCAGCCCTGGTTCCGATGGGGGCTCAAGGTCGGGTGAGCAGTTCTTC
TRBV6-5	.	TRBJ2-2	.	CASSYSSMNTGELFF	TGTGCCAGCAGTTACTCGTCCATGAACACCGGGGAGCTGTTTTTT